This T cell receptor (beta chain) was sequenced for a study of CXCR3-negative and CXCR3-positive naive CD8 T cells. On the study more broadly: Some 150 million TRB reads were obtained in total, which works out to about 1.5 +/- 0.3 million per library. Study findings and constraints: The TRB CDR3s that CXCR3-positive naive cells carried were more hydrophobic than those of CXCR3-negative naive cells. Whereas memory cells differed, naive CXCR3-negative and CXCR3-positive cells shared similar TRBV-TRBJ usage.

The CDR3 is made up of 16 amino acids. All TRB cDNA libraries came from 5' RACE performed with UMI labels. TCRdb reprocessed the 5' RACE reads; each CDR3 protein has one entry and no DNA is given. The sample holds around 63,000 distinct CDR3 sequences. Identification of naive CD8+ T cells rested on CD45RO-CCR7+CD27+CD95- status. Worth noting for this clonotype: The antigen is unknown.

The chain links TRBV12-3 or TRBV12-4 to TRBJ1-2; TCRdb designates TRBD1, a call that cannot be tested without DNA. This receptor was obtained from a human donor in good health. Some clones in this sample may be carry-over from other donors' samples. Sequencing was carried out using naive CXCR3+ CD8+ T cells from blood. Subset defined: CD45RO-CCR7+CD27+CD95- naive CD8+ T cells expressing CXCR3 (TNR3+). CDR3 in amino acids: CASSPTGYLASDGYTF.